This TCR beta chain was identified during a study of T cell repertoires in aging, cancer and after chemotherapy. A mixed TRB-A/B primer pool amplified rearranged TRB by multiplex touch-down PCR. Each CDR3 protein gets one entry after TCRdb re-called the multiplex PCR reads with MiXCR. Of roughly 4,300 distinct CDR3 sequences listed, 23% are singletons. By share of the sample, this clonotype is medium-sized (0.01 to 0.1%). Peripheral blood genomic DNA, not sorted cells or RNA, was the template. The CDR3 is 15 residues long. With 2 bases clipped from V and 4 bases from J, the junction kept 1 base outside the gene matches. Germline values: CDR1 MNHNS, CDR2 SASEGT.

This sequence originates from a human donor in good health. The donor label of this sample is uncertain. This chain connects TRBV6-1 to TRBJ2-5; 13 bases agree with TRBD2. Sequenced: blood. The CDR3 is CASSETSGGAETQYF. The CDR3 DNA sequence: TGTGCCAGCAGTGAAACTAGCGGGGGGGCAGAGACCCAGTACTTC.